This TCR beta chain is from a study of T cell responses to AZD1222 COVID-19 vaccine. Sequencing was performed with immunoSEQ multiplex PCR; in TCRdb, only in-frame clones are kept and a portion is missing. The table records about 190,000 clones, 80% to 90% of them present only once. The specimen was peripheral blood, collected on day 0 of AZD1222 vaccination. The clonotype originates from an adult in good health.

In DNA, the CDR3 is TGTGCCAGCAGAACCGGCGAGGGGGCATACGAGACCCAGTACTTC. Amino acid sequence: CASRTGEGAYETQYF. The rearrangement joins TRBV28 to TRBJ2-5; 7 bases align to TRBD1. The CDR3 is made up of 15 amino acids. Germline CDR1 reads MDHEN; CDR2 reads SYDVKM. The V gene end was trimmed by 6 bases and the J gene end by 5 bases; junction bases not matched to a gene: 12.